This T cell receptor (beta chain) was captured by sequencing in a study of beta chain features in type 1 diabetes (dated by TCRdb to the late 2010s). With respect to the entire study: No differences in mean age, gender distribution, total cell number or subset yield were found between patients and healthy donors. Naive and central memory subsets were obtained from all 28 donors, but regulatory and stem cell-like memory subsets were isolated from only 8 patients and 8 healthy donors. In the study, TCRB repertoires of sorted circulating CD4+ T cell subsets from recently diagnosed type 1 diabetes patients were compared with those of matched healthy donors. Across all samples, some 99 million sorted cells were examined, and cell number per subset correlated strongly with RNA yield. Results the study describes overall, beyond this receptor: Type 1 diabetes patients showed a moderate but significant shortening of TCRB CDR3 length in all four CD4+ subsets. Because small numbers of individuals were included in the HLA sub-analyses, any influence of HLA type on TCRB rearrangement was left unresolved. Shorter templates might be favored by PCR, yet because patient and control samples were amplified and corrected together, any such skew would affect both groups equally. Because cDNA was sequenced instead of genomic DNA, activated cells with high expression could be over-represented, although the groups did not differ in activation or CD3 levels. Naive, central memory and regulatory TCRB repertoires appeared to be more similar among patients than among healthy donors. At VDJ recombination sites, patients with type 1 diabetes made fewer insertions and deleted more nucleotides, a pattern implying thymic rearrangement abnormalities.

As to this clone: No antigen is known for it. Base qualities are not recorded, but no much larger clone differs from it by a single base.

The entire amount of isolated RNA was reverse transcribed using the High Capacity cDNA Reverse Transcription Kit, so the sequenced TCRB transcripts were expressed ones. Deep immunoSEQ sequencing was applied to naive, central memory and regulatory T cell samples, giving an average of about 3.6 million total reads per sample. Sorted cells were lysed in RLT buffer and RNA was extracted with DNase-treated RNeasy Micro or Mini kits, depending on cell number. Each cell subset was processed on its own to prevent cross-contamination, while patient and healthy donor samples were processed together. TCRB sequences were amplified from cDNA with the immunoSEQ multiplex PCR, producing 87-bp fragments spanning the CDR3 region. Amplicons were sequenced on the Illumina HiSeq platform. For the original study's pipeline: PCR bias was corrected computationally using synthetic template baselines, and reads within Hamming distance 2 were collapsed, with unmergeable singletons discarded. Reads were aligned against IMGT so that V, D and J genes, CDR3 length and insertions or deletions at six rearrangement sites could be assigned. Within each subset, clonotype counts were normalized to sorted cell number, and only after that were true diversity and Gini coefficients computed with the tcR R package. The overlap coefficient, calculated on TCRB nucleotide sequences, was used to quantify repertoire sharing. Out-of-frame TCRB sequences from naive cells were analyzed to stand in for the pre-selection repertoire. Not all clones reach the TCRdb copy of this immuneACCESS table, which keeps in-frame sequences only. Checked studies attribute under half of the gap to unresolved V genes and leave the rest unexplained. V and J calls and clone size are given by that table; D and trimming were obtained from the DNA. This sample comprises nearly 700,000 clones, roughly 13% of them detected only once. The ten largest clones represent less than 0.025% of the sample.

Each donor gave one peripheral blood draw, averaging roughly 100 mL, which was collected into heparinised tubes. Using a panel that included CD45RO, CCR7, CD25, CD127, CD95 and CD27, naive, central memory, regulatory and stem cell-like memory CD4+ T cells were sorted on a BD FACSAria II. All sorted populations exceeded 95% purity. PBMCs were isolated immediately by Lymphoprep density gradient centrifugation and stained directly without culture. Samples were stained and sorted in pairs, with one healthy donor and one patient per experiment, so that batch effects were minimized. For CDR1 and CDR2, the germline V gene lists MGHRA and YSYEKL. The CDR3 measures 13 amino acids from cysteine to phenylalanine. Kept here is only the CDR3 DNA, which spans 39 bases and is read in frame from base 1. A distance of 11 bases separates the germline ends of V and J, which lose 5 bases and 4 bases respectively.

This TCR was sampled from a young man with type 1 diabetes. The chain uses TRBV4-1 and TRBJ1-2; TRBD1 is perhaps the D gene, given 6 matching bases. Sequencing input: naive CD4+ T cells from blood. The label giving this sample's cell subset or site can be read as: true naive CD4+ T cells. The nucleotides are TGCGCCAGCAGCAAGCGGGACACCTATGGCTACACCTTC. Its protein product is CASSKRDTYGYTF.